This T cell receptor (beta chain) was captured in a study of radiotherapy plus CTLA-4 blockade in lung cancer. Across the study: Of all patients, around 20% responded objectively and 31% showed disease control.

With ipilimumab providing CTLA-4 blockade, focal radiation was administered to patients who had chemo-refractory metastatic non-small-cell lung cancer. This CDR3 is 14 amino acids long. Germline values: CDR1 SEHNR, CDR2 FQNEAQ (reference sequence). The germline V and J ends were trimmed by 6 bases and 5 bases, with 13 bases remaining between them. Only in-frame clones appear in the TCRdb table, and some are missing; sequencing was by immunoSEQ multiplex PCR. This repertoire shows tens of thousands of clones, approximately 80% found once; its top ten account for roughly 24%. Whole-study results and caveats: Alongside interferon-beta, early blood T cell clone dynamics were reportedly the best predictor of response. Clones of tumor-derived TCRs expanded in blood after radiotherapy plus ipilimumab.

The sample holds one count of this clone. Antigen: not known. This sample comprised peripheral blood, obtained from a patient treated with radiotherapy plus ipilimumab. The receptor comes from a human donor with non-small cell lung cancer that progressed on radiotherapy plus ipilimumab. V gene TRBV7-9 combines with J gene TRBJ2-2; TRBD1 or TRBD2 may be the D gene (5 bases each). The CDR3 coding sequence is TGTGCCAGCAGTCGGGACCCCCATACCGGGGAGCTGTTTTTT. It encodes CASSRDPHTGELFF.